The 22 T cell receptor beta chains given below trace back to one sample, sequenced in a study of T cell repertoires in ileal Crohn's disease. Measured with immunoSEQ multiplex PCR; TCRdb has only the in-frame clones, and not every one. The repertoire holds 12,000 to 15,000 clones, with roughly 80% as singletons. Sequenced: ileal tissue. These receptors were obtained from an adult with Crohn's disease.

The genes are TRBV9 and TRBJ2-1; 8 bases agree with TRBD2. This CDR3 is built from 14 residues. Germline V lookup: CDR1 SGDLS, CDR2 YYNGEE. Unmatched junction bases numbered 4, after V lost 1 base and J lost 7 bases. CDR3 loop: CASSVQPSGNEQFF. CDR3 bases: TGTGCCAGCAGCGTACAGCCTAGCGGGAATGAGCAGTTCTTC.

The V call is TRBV9, the J call TRBJ2-7; unclear D gene. CDR3 length: 14 amino acids. Between the trimmed V and J ends, which lost 3 bases and 2 bases, there was a span of 12 bases. Germline loops: CDR1 SGDLS, CDR2 YYNGEE. CDR3 nucleotide sequence: TGTGCCAGCAGCGGTTCCGGTGCCCCCTACGAGCAGTACTTC. Translation: CASSGSGAPYEQYF.

This clone showed up just a few times. This chain links TRBV13 with TRBJ2-1, with TRBD2 identical over 7 bases. The length of the CDR3 is 14 residues. CDR1 and CDR2 from the germline V gene are PRHDT and FYEKMQ (reference sequence). V lost 5 bases and J lost 4; bases outside the gene matches: 5. Here the CDR3 DNA reads TGTGCCAGCAGCCTCGAGCGGGGATACAATGAGCAGTTCTTC. Its protein product is CASSLERGYNEQFF.

The J gene is TRBJ2-3, the V gene TRBV5-1; 9 nucleotides agree with TRBD1. V was pared by 5 bases and J by 4 bases, with 5 bases of the junction left unmatched. The CDR3 sequence is 14 residues long. Per the germline V gene, CDR1 is SGHRS and CDR2 is YFSETQ. DNA for the CDR3: TGCGCCAGCAGTCCGACAGGGGGGGCAGATACGCAGTATTTT. It encodes CASSPTGGADTQYF. Combining the CDR3 with reference TRBV5-1 and TRBJ2-3 gives the whole variable domain KAGVTQTPRYLIKTRGQQVTLSCSPISGHRSVSWYQQTPGQGLQFLFEYFSETQRNKGNFPGRFSGRQFSNSRSEMNVSTLELGDSALYLCASSPTGGADTQYFGPGTRLTVL.

This clone came up a few times. The V call is TRBV19, the J call TRBJ1-5; D gene unclear. The CDR3 is 14 amino acids. V lost 3 bases to trimming and J lost 4 bases, with 10 bases between them. The germline V gene encodes CDR1 LNHDA and CDR2 SQIVND (reference sequence). CDR3 region: CASSIGRSNQPQHF. The CDR3 DNA reads TGTGCCAGTAGTATTGGCAGGTCAAATCAGCCCCAGCATTTT.

The rearrangement joins TRBV7-2 to TRBJ2-7, with 10 bases aligning to TRBD1. With 7 bases clipped from V and 6 bases from J, the junction kept 6 bases outside the gene matches. CDR1 SGHTA and CDR2 FQGNSA come from the germline V gene. The CDR3 length is 13 residues. The CDR3 nucleotides are TGTGCCAGCATCTGGGACAGGGGTAGCGAGCAGTACTTC. Translation gives CASIWDRGSEQYF.

This clone was observed a few times. V is TRBV4-3 and J is TRBJ1-2; a possible D gene is TRBD1 (6 bases). CDR1 and CDR2 (germline): LGHNA, YSLEER. This CDR3 has 15 amino acids. The V end was cut by 3 bases, the J end by 5 bases, with 16 bases between. CDR3 loop: CASSQGSGQIYGYTF. In DNA, the CDR3 is TGCGCCAGCAGCCAGGGATCAGGACAGATTTATGGCTACACCTTC.

This rearrangement joins TRBV11-1 to TRBJ2-3; D is unclear. V lost 2 bases to trimming and J lost 1 base, with 10 bases between them. Germline V gene lookup returns CDR1 SGHAT and CDR2 FQDESV (reference sequence). This CDR3 has 15 residues. CDR3 DNA sequence: TGTGCCAGCAGCTTATTCTCTTTAGGCACAGATACGCAGTATTTT. Translating gives CASSLFSLGTDTQYF.

V and J are TRBV6-6 and TRBJ1-5; D may be TRBD1 (6 bases). CDR3 length: 14 residues. The V gene lost 8 bases and the J gene lost 6 bases, with 17 bases spanning the gap. Germline lookup yields CDR1 MNHNY and CDR2 SVGAGI (reference sequence). The CDR3 loop is CASGQQGDGQPQHF. The CDR3 DNA reads TGTGCCAGCGGACAACAGGGAGACGGTCAGCCCCAGCATTTT.

The V and J genes are TRBV6-5 and TRBJ2-3, with 7 bases identical to TRBD2. CDR3 length: 15 amino acids. Looked up from germline, CDR1 is MNHEY and CDR2 is SVGAGI. V shed 6 bases and J 3 bases; nucleotides not matched to a gene: 9. The CDR3 sequence: CASRRERGVTDTQYF. CDR3 bases: TGTGCCAGCAGGCGGGAGAGAGGGGTGACAGATACGCAGTATTTT.

The chain employs TRBV28 and TRBJ1-3; maybe TRBD1 (6 bases). The CDR3 runs 14 residues. Germline V gene data show CDR1 as MDHEN and CDR2 as SYDVKM. V was trimmed by 4 bases and J by 3 bases, leaving 10 bases between them. CDR3 in amino acids: CASSSGAHGNTIYF. DNA for the CDR3: TGTGCCAGCAGTTCAGGGGCCCATGGAAACACCATATATTTT.

About this clone: The sample holds other DNA sequences that translate to the same CDR3. V usage is TRBV4-2 and J usage is TRBJ2-5, with 9 bases that match TRBD2. Unmatched junction bases numbered 8, after V lost 5 bases and J lost 1 base. Germline CDR1 is LGHNA and CDR2 is YNFKEQ. The CDR3 length is 16 residues. The CDR3 region is CASSKRSGGLQETQYF. The CDR3 coding sequence is TGTGCCAGCAGCAAACGGAGCGGGGGGCTCCAAGAGACCCAGTACTTC.

There are a few counts of this clone. The J gene is TRBJ1-1, the V gene TRBV10-3, with a possible D match to TRBD1 (5 bases). This CDR3 region has 14 residues. With 7 bases removed from V and 6 bases from J, the gap between germline ends came to 18 bases. Germline assignment: CDR1 ENHRY and CDR2 SYGVKD. The CDR3 sequence: CAIKGQGRAAEAFF. CDR3 nucleotide sequence: TGTGCCATCAAGGGCCAGGGAAGAGCCGCTGAAGCTTTCTTT.

V usage is TRBV18 and J usage is TRBJ2-7; 8 nucleotides agree with TRBD2. Unmatched junction bases numbered 3, after V lost 5 bases and J lost 0 bases. Germline CDR1 is KGHSH and CDR2 is LQKENI. The CDR3 length is 14 residues. The CDR3 DNA reads TGTGCCAGCTCAGCGGGAGGATACTCCTACGAGCAGTACTTC. It translates to CASSAGGYSYEQYF.

J is TRBJ1-1 and V is TRBV5-1; TRBD1 might be the D (5 bases). Germline V gives CDR1 SGHRS, CDR2 YFSETQ. V shed 4 bases and J shed 10 bases, with 14 bases lying between them. The CDR3 is made up of 12 amino acids. This CDR3 reads CASSRDFEVAFF. CDR3 sequence (DNA): TGCGCCAGCAGCCGGGACTTTGAGGTAGCTTTCTTT. Full variable domain (remainder filled in from reference TRBV5-1 and TRBJ1-1): KAGVTQTPRYLIKTRGQQVTLSCSPISGHRSVSWYQQTPGQGLQFLFEYFSETQRNKGNFPGRFSGRQFSNSRSEMNVSTLELGDSALYLCASSRDFEVAFFGQGTRLTVV.

This clone was recorded only once. The V and J genes are TRBV14 and TRBJ2-5, with D perhaps TRBD1 (6 bases). The V end lost 1 base, the J end lost 5 bases, and 14 bases lay between the germline ends. The germline V gene has CDR1 SGHDN and CDR2 FVKESK. The CDR3 covers 15 residues. The DNA of the CDR3 is TGTGCCAGCAGCCAAGTGCGTGGGGGCTGGGAGACCCAGTACTTC. It yields the protein CASSQVRGGWETQYF.

V gene TRBV25-1 combines with J gene TRBJ1-5; tentative D call: TRBD1 (5 bases). This CDR3 contains 16 residues. V was trimmed by 3 bases and J by 7 bases, leaving 19 bases between them. CDR1 and CDR2 (germline): MGHDK, SYGVNS. CDR3 bases: TGTGCCAGCAGTGACCTGGCGTACCCGCCAGGGCAGCCCCAGCATTTT. Its translation: CASSDLAYPPGQPQHF.

This clone was detected a few times. The J gene is TRBJ1-1, the V gene TRBV7-2, with D possibly matching TRBD1 (5 bases). Germline CDR1 and CDR2: SGHTA and FQGNSA. The CDR3 runs to 15 residues. V was cut by 5 bases and J by 4 bases, with 17 bases left in between. In DNA, the CDR3 is TGTGCCAGCAGCCGCATGGGGGGGTCGGGCACTGAAGCTTTCTTT. Its protein product is CASSRMGGSGTEAFF.

This chain connects TRBV29-1 to TRBJ1-1, with 9 bases lining up with TRBD1. CDR1 and CDR2 from the germline V gene are SQVTM and ANQGSEA. With 0 bases clipped from V and 10 bases from J, the junction kept 12 bases outside the gene matches. The CDR3 runs 15 residues. The CDR3 nucleotides are TGCAGCGTTGAAGAAGGCAGGGGACAGGGAGTCGGAGCTTTCTTT. Amino acid sequence: CSVEEGRGQGVGAFF. Combining the CDR3 with reference TRBV29-1 and TRBJ1-1 gives the whole variable domain SAVISQKPSRDICQRGTSLTIQCQVDSQVTMMFWYRQQPGQSLTLIATANQGSEATYESGFVIDKFPISRPNLTFSTLTVSNMSPEDSSIYLCSVEEGRGQGVGAFFGQGTRLTVV.

The chain recombines TRBV6-4 with TRBJ2-3; 8 bases align to TRBD2. The CDR3 loop spans 15 amino acids. The germline CDR1 and CDR2 sequences are MRHNA and SNTAGT. J was trimmed by 4 bases and V by 3 bases; bases with no gene match: 6. The CDR3 region is CASSELAGGSDTQYF. For the CDR3, the DNA is TGTGCCAGCAGTGAACTGGCGGGGGGCTCAGATACGCAGTATTTT.

The chain has TRBV7-6 and TRBJ1-1; 10 bases agree with TRBD1. CDR1 is SGHVS, CDR2 FNYEAQ, per germline. The CDR3 spans 15 residues. V shed 5 bases and J 1 base; nucleotides not matched to a gene: 4. The CDR3 coding sequence is TGTGCCAGCAGCCCGCGACAGGGGGCGAACACTGAAGCTTTCTTT. Translating it yields CASSPRQGANTEAFF.

V gene TRBV25-1 combines with J gene TRBJ2-5; D may be TRBD2 (6 bases). V gave up 5 bases and J gave up 11 bases, with 15 bases separating them. Germline lookup yields CDR1 MGHDK and CDR2 SYGVNS. This CDR3 region has 12 residues. CDR3: CASSPGVAEQYF. The DNA of the CDR3 is TGTGCCAGCAGTCCCGGAGTAGCGGAGCAGTACTTC.